These T cell receptor beta chains were read from a single sample in a study of blood T cells in healthy people across ages. Using its own MiXCR run on the 5' RACE reads, TCRdb lists one record per CDR3 protein. The sample has over 1,500,000 distinct CDR3 sequences; roughly two fifths are singletons. Sequenced input: blood. These receptors were collected from a human donor in good health. The CDR3 runs from the conserved cysteine through the conserved F or W. A D gene is named only where the DNA matches it firmly. Clone size appears in some rows only: once, few, many, or a class for an expanded clone.

CDR3	DNA	D	size	V	J
CSAGDLEVGDPYEQYF	TGCAGTGCTGGGGATCTGGAGGTCGGGGATCCCTACGAGCAGTACTTC	NA	NA	TRBV20-1	TRBJ2-7
CASSQSSGTFYEQYF	TGTGCCAGCTCCCAAAGCTCCGGGACGTTCTACGAGCAGTACTTC	NA	NA	TRBV6-1	TRBJ2-7
CASSPLISGYEERLFF	TGTGCCAGCAGCCCCCTGATCTCTGGCTATGAGGAAAGACTGTTTTTT	NA	NA	TRBV4-2	TRBJ1-4
CSVEGGLAHRETQYF	TGCAGCGTTGAGGGGGGACTAGCGCACCGAGAGACCCAGTACTTC	TRBD2	NA	TRBV29-1	TRBJ2-5
CSVLQGTGELFF	TGCAGCGTTTTACAGGGAACCGGGGAGCTGTTTTTT	NA	NA	TRBV29-1	TRBJ2-2
CASSTKLAGGTQDEQYF	TGTGCCAGCAGCACCAAGCTAGCGGGGGGGACTCAGGACGAGCAGTACTTC	TRBD2	NA	TRBV7-2	TRBJ2-7
CASSFVLGGMDEKLFF	TGTGCCAGCAGCTTCGTTCTAGGGGGAATGGATGAAAAACTGTTTTTT	NA	NA	TRBV11-2	TRBJ1-4
CATSDATSGGPSYNEQFF	TGTGCCACCAGTGATGCGACTAGCGGGGGACCCTCCTACAATGAGCAGTTCTTC	TRBD2	few	TRBV24-1	TRBJ2-1
CASSWDRVAEAFF	TGTGCCAGCAGCTGGGACCGGGTAGCTGAAGCTTTCTTT	NA	few	TRBV5-6	TRBJ1-1
CASSVGGITNEKLFF	TGTGCCAGCAGCGTAGGGGGGATTACTAATGAAAAACTGTTTTTT	NA	NA	TRBV9	TRBJ1-4
CASRTQGTETQYF	TGTGCCAGCAGGACTCAGGGGACGGAGACCCAGTACTTC	NA	few	TRBV6-5	TRBJ2-5
CASSGQGKDNEQYF	TGTGCCAGCTCAGGACAGGGGAAGGACAACGAGCAGTACTTC	TRBD1	few	TRBV18	TRBJ2-7
CSVLRDRLDRDTEAFF	TGCAGCGTTCTCCGGGACAGGTTAGATCGGGACACTGAAGCTTTCTTT	TRBD1	few	TRBV29-1	TRBJ1-1
CASKGQGSNYGYTF	TGTGCCAGCAAGGGACAGGGGAGTAACTATGGCTACACCTTC	TRBD1	NA	TRBV6-6	TRBJ1-2
CASSLGAGQVLYEQYF	TGTGCCAGCAGCTTAGGGGCGGGACAGGTGCTCTACGAGCAGTACTTC	TRBD1	NA	TRBV7-2	TRBJ2-7
CASSSHGGNYGYTF	TGTGCCAGCAGTTCCCACGGGGGTAACTATGGCTACACCTTC	NA	NA	TRBV6-2/TRBV6-3	TRBJ1-2
CATSRDLSGANVLTF	TGTGCCACCAGCAGAGATTTATCTGGGGCCAACGTCCTGACTTTC	NA	few	TRBV15	TRBJ2-6
CASSLGWDRGLDNEQFF	TGTGCCAGCAGCTTAGGCTGGGACAGGGGGCTCGACAATGAGCAGTTCTTC	TRBD1	NA	TRBV7-9	TRBJ2-1
CASRPLAGGSYEQYF	TGTGCCAGCAGGCCACTAGCGGGGGGCTCCTACGAGCAGTACTTC	TRBD2	few	TRBV6-6	TRBJ2-7
CASSPFLRRGYTF	TGTGCCAGCAGTCCATTTCTGAGACGTGGCTACACCTTC	NA	few	TRBV28	TRBJ1-2
CASSQDRRAGGGEKLFF	TGCGCCAGCAGCCAAGATCGTAGGGCGGGGGGAGGCGAAAAACTGTTTTTT	NA	NA	TRBV4-1	TRBJ1-4
CASSLASDSSRTF	TGTGCCAGCAGCTTAGCGAGCGATTCCTCACGCACCTTC	NA	few	TRBV7-9	TRBJ1-2
CAGSRPGLADNSYEQYF	TGTGCCGGCAGTCGCCCGGGGCTAGCGGACAACTCCTACGAGCAGTACTTC	TRBD2	NA	TRBV27	TRBJ2-7
CASSFRVYGYTF	TGTGCCAGCAGTTTCAGGGTCTATGGCTACACCTTC	NA	NA	TRBV12-3/TRBV12-4	TRBJ1-2
CSVPGIGGTGYEQYF	TGCAGCGTCCCGGGGATAGGAGGGACGGGCTACGAGCAGTACTTC	NA	NA	TRBV29-1	TRBJ2-7
CASSPGSVFGGGADTQYF	TGCGCCAGCAGCCCCGGCTCGGTCTTCGGGGGAGGAGCAGATACGCAGTATTTT	NA	NA	TRBV4-3	TRBJ2-3
CASSLGTEGLEQYF	TGTGCCAGCAGCTTGGGGACAGAAGGTCTCGAGCAGTACTTC	NA	NA	TRBV5-6	TRBJ2-7
CASSLGPVDQYF	TGTGCCAGCAGCTTAGGGCCGGTGGACCAGTACTTC	NA	NA	TRBV7-8	TRBJ2-7
CAGSLKLAAGTYNEQFF	TGTGCCGGCAGTCTTAAGCTAGCCGCCGGAACCTACAATGAGCAGTTCTTC	NA	few	TRBV12-3/TRBV12-4	TRBJ2-1
CASSFVLTGNEQFF	TGTGCCAGCAGTTTTGTGCTTACGGGCAATGAGCAGTTCTTC	NA	NA	TRBV28	TRBJ2-1
CASSYDGRSDYGYTF	TGTGCCAGCAGTTACGACGGAAGGTCGGACTATGGCTACACCTTC	NA	NA	TRBV6-5	TRBJ1-2
CASSPSRGRGYTF	TGTGCCAGCAGTCCATCACGGGGGCGCGGCTACACCTTC	NA	NA	TRBV12-3/TRBV12-4	TRBJ1-2
CASSRRGWDRVPGETQYF	TGTGCCAGCAGCCGACGCGGGTGGGACAGGGTCCCCGGAGAGACCCAGTACTTC	TRBD1	once	TRBV7-7	TRBJ2-5
CASSLRQSSPLHF	TGTGCCAGCAGTTTGAGACAGTCTTCACCCCTCCACTTT	NA	NA	TRBV28	TRBJ1-6
CASSLMAVGDTQYF	TGTGCCAGCAGCTTAATGGCCGTGGGAGATACGCAGTATTTT	NA	few	TRBV7-6	TRBJ2-3
CAISVEGVNQPQHF	TGTGCCATCAGTGTGGAGGGGGTGAATCAGCCCCAGCATTTT	NA	NA	TRBV10-3	TRBJ1-5
CASSIAVRGAEAFF	TGTGCCAGTAGTATCGCGGTGAGGGGGGCTGAAGCTTTCTTT	NA	NA	TRBV19	TRBJ1-1
CASNRGDNEQFF	TGTGCCAGCAATAGAGGGGACAATGAGCAGTTCTTC	NA	NA	TRBV2	TRBJ2-1
CSARELGKGLKPEAFF	TGCAGTGCTAGAGAGCTGGGCAAGGGCCTGAAACCTGAAGCTTTCTTT	NA	few	TRBV20-1	TRBJ1-1
CASRRGTGPLARSYEQYF	TGTGCCAGCAGAAGAGGGACAGGGCCGTTGGCTAGATCGTACGAGCAGTACTTC	TRBD1	few	TRBV6-1	TRBJ2-7
CASSLAYDEQYF	TGTGCCAGCAGCTTAGCCTACGACGAGCAGTACTTC	NA	NA	TRBV7-9	TRBJ2-7
CASRTLGSSYEQYF	TGTGCCAGCAGAACCCTGGGCAGCTCCTACGAGCAGTACTTC	NA	NA	TRBV28	TRBJ2-7
CSASKGYQETQYF	TGCAGTGCTAGTAAAGGGTACCAAGAGACCCAGTACTTC	NA	NA	TRBV20-1	TRBJ2-5
CSARDHKGMRDTQYF	TGCAGTGCTAGAGATCATAAGGGCATGAGAGATACGCAGTATTTT	NA	few	TRBV20-1	TRBJ2-3
CASSQVELAETQYF	TGCGCCAGCAGCCAAGTTGAACTAGCGGAGACCCAGTACTTC	TRBD2	NA	TRBV4-1	TRBJ2-5
CASSLEGLAGVTDTQYF	TGTGCCAGCAGCTTAGAGGGACTAGCGGGGGTCACAGATACGCAGTATTTT	TRBD2	NA	TRBV7-2	TRBJ2-3
CASSYSSSNGGYTF	TGTGCCAGCAGTTACTCGAGCTCCAACGGTGGCTACACCTTC	NA	once	TRBV6-6	TRBJ1-2
CASSSAAKAFF	TGTGCCAGCAGTTCGGCTGCTAAGGCTTTCTTT	NA	NA	TRBV6-5	TRBJ1-1
CSAKGLAVGETQYF	TGCAGTGCTAAAGGACTAGCGGTCGGGGAGACCCAGTACTTC	TRBD2	NA	TRBV20-1	TRBJ2-5
CNGGRPNTEAFF	TGCAACGGGGGACGTCCTAACACTGAAGCTTTCTTT	NA	NA	TRBV20-1	TRBJ1-1
CATSDTRQLLHTDTQYF	TGTGCCACCAGTGACACCCGACAGCTTCTGCACACAGATACGCAGTATTTT	NA	NA	TRBV24-1	TRBJ2-3
CASSGLGTTEAFF	TGTGCCAGCAGTGGGCTTGGGACCACTGAAGCTTTCTTT	NA	NA	TRBV2	TRBJ1-1
CSVDSSGGTDTQYF	TGCAGCGTTGATTCAAGCGGGGGCACAGATACGCAGTATTTT	TRBD2	NA	TRBV29-1	TRBJ2-3
CSGGQANTGELFF	TGCAGCGGGGGACAGGCGAACACCGGGGAGCTGTTTTTT	TRBD1	NA	TRBV29-1	TRBJ2-2